The source of this T cell receptor beta chain is a study of cytomegalovirus exposure and HLA in healthy donors. Germline CDR1 and CDR2: SGDLS and YYNGEE. The CDR3 covers 15 residues. V shed 5 bases and J 3 bases; nucleotides not matched to a gene: 5. Assay used: immunoSEQ multiplex PCR; TCRdb lists only in-frame clones, some missing. The sample holds roughly 60,000 clones, 85% to 95% seen once. Study-wide points: Within the approximately 120 validation repertoires, first-cohort TCR clusters tended to co-occur, according to a later analysis. A few chains linked to CMV were shown in vitro to be specific for CMV antigens. The study put 150 or so TCR beta chains on its list as cytomegalovirus-associated. High specificity and sensitivity for cytomegalovirus status were reported for the classifier.

Concerning this clone itself: Antigen unknown.

Sample: PBMCs. The sequence was obtained from a woman aged 18-30 years in good health and CMV-seropositive. The rearrangement joins TRBV9 to TRBJ2-1; 10 bases agree with TRBD2. This CDR3 reads CASSLGLANYNEQFF. CDR3 DNA: TGTGCCAGCAGTTTGGGACTAGCGAACTACAATGAGCAGTTCTTC. Combining the CDR3 with reference TRBV9 and TRBJ2-1 gives the whole variable domain DSGVTQTPKHLITATGQRVTLRCSPRSGDLSVYWYQQSLDQGLQFLIQYYNGEERAKGNILERFSAQQFPDLHSELNLSSLELGDSALYFCASSLGLANYNEQFFGPGTRLTVL.